What follows is one T cell receptor (beta chain) and its context. The data were taken from a study of blood T cell repertoires in COVID-19. Study overall: COVID-19 samples collected from the United States, Italy and Spain covered acute and convalescent phases.

Data came from immunoSEQ multiplex PCR; TCRdb stores just in-frame clones and leaves some out. The repertoire consists of around 97,000 clones, with around 84% occurring once and the leading ten covering around 12%. The V gene end was trimmed by 1 base and the J gene end by 7 bases; junction bases not matched to a gene: 4. The germline V gene has CDR1 SGHVS and CDR2 FQNEAQ. The length of the CDR3 is 15 residues. Sequencing was carried out using peripheral blood. The chain is built from TRBV7-8 and TRBJ2-7; 13 bases map to TRBD2. The clonotype comes from a human donor in a cohort sampled during active COVID-19. CDR3 DNA: TGTGCCAGCAGCTTAGGGACTAGCGGGGGTGGGGAGCAGTACTTC. Translating it yields CASSLGTSGGGEQYF. The full variable domain, its missing parts supplied by reference TRBV7-8 and TRBJ2-7, is GAGVSQSPRYKVAKRGQDVALRCDPISGHVSLFWYQQALGQGPEFLTYFQNEAQLDKSGLPSDRFFAERPEGSVSTLKIQRTQQEDSAVYLCASSLGTSGGGEQYFGPGTRLTVT.